The 18 T cell receptor beta chains presented below share a single source sample, sequenced in a study of CD8 T cells in Susac syndrome. Reverse transcription of roughly 0.45 to 1 ug RNA was carried out with random hexamers. In TCRdb, the immunoSEQ multiplex PCR reads were re-called with MiXCR into one record per CDR3 protein. The profile shows about 160,000 distinct CDR3 sequences, roughly 94% of them singletons. Specimen: CD4+ T cells from PBMCs. The receptors stem from a human donor with multiple sclerosis.

Only a few counts were recorded for this clonotype. The chain employs TRBV5-1 and TRBJ2-7, with TRBD1 matching over 9 bases. The J segment lost 3 bases and the V segment lost 0 bases, leaving 7 bases of the junction unmatched. Germline V gene data show CDR1 as SGHRS and CDR2 as YFSETQ. The CDR3 loop spans 16 amino acids. This CDR3 is CASSLVTGGLGYEQYF. In DNA, the CDR3 is TGCGCCAGCAGCTTGGTTACAGGGGGCTTGGGCTACGAGCAGTACTTC.

The rearrangement links TRBV21-1 to TRBJ2-5; the tabulated D call, TRBD1, remains unverified against the DNA. TRBV21-1 is termed a pseudogene. The CDR3 covers 13 residues. This chain's CDR3 is CASSKGKTGPQYF. CDR3 coding DNA: TGTGCCAGCAGCAAAGGCAAAACAGGGCCCCAGTACTTC.

This clonotype was observed a few times. This chain joins TRBV4-1 and TRBJ2-1; TRBD2 aligns across 9 bases. The junction had 11 bases not matched to a gene; V was cut back by 2 bases and J by 9 bases. The germline CDR1 and CDR2 sequences are MGHRA and YSYEKL. The CDR3 is 16 amino acids. The DNA of the CDR3 is TGCGCCAGCAGCCAACCGCAGCGGCGGGAGGGCGGTGAGCAGTTCTTC. This gives the protein CASSQPQRREGGEQFF.

The chain links TRBV2 to TRBJ2-3; D possibly corresponds to TRBD2 (5 bases). Trimming took 6 bases from V and 2 from J, leaving 12 bases between them. The germline V gene has CDR1 SNHLY and CDR2 FYNNEI. CDR3 length: 14 amino acids. The CDR3 region has the DNA TGTGCCAGCAGGAACCCCGGGGACACAGATACGCAGTATTTT. This translates into CASRNPGDTDTQYF.

The chain recombines TRBV19 with TRBJ2-5, with D perhaps TRBD2 (5 bases). The germline V gene has CDR1 LNHDA and CDR2 SQIVND (reference sequence). Trimming shortened V by 1 base and J by 4 bases, and 10 bases separated the two germline ends. The CDR3 contains 14 residues. The CDR3 nucleotides are TGTGCCAGTAGTATAGGAACTAGTCCAGAGACCCAGTACTTC. Translating it yields CASSIGTSPETQYF.

The chain couples TRBV6-6 to TRBJ1-2; the D gene is possibly TRBD1 (5 bases). The germline gives CDR1 MNHNY, CDR2 SVGAGI (reference sequence). Trimming took off 6 bases at V and 6 bases at J, with 20 bases between the two ends. CDR3 size: 15 residues. The CDR3 spells CASSTPGSGKDGYTF. The CDR3 DNA sequence: TGTGCCAGCAGCACCCCCGGATCAGGGAAAGATGGCTACACCTTC.

The CDR3 nucleotides read TGTGCCAGCATTCCCTCTGGGGCCAACGTCCTGACTTTC. Its protein product is CASIPSGANVLTF. The chain employs TRBV6-2 or TRBV6-3 and TRBJ2-6; D is uncertain. CDR1 and CDR2 (germline): MNHEY, SVGEGT. The V end was cut by 7 bases, the J end by 0 bases, with 4 bases between. The CDR3 runs to 13 residues.

This sequence joins TRBV5-4 and TRBJ2-3, with a tentative D call TRBD2 (5 bases). V shed 4 bases and J shed 5 bases, with 20 bases lying between them. This CDR3 is 16 amino acids long. In germline, CDR1 is SGHNT, CDR2 YYREEE (reference sequence). This CDR3 is CASSRPRAGEGDTQYF. The CDR3 region has the DNA TGTGCCAGCAGCCGTCCGAGAGCCGGAGAGGGAGATACGCAGTATTTT.

The genes are TRBV30 and TRBJ1-1; TRBD1 might be the D (5 bases). The CDR3 has 13 amino acids. The ends were cut back, 5 bases at V and 0 bases at J, with 10 bases in the middle. Germline assignment: CDR1 GTSNPN and CDR2 SVGIG (reference sequence). CDR3 in amino acids: CAWESGMNTEAFF. CDR3 DNA sequence: TGTGCCTGGGAGTCAGGGATGAACACTGAAGCTTTCTTT.

CDR3 sequence reads: CASTPRGFNEQYF. The CDR3 bases are TGTGCCAGCACCCCGAGAGGGTTTAACGAGCAGTACTTC. The chain couples TRBV27 to TRBJ2-7; a possible D gene is TRBD2 (5 bases). The V and J ends lost 7 bases and 5 bases respectively, with 15 bases between them. The germline CDR1 and CDR2 sequences are MNHEY and SMNVEV (reference sequence). The CDR3 is made up of 13 amino acids.

The J gene is TRBJ1-1, the V gene TRBV9, with TRBD1 identical over 11 bases. V gave up 4 bases and J gave up 7 bases; unmatched junction bases: 9. The CDR3 is 15 amino acids. Germline assignment: CDR1 SGDLS and CDR2 YYNGEE. DNA for the CDR3: TGTGCCAGCAGCACAAGGACAGGGGGCGCGGGTGAAGCTTTCTTT. It is translated as CASSTRTGGAGEAFF.

J is TRBJ1-5 and V is TRBV6-5; 7 bases line up with TRBD1. Germline lookup yields CDR1 MNHEY and CDR2 SVGAGI. The junction had 2 bases not matched to a gene; V was cut back by 1 base and J by 5 bases. This CDR3 has 14 amino acids. The CDR3 DNA sequence: TGTGCCAGCAGTTACTGGCAGGGGGATCAGCCCCAGCATTTT. Translated, it gives CASSYWQGDQPQHF.

This clonotype appeared once. This chain connects TRBV7-9 to TRBJ1-1; 9 positions agree with TRBD1. Germline assignment: CDR1 SEHNR and CDR2 FQNEAQ (reference sequence). The CDR3 consists of 14 residues. Trimming removed 5 bases from V and 1 base from J; junction bases left unmatched: 2. Here the CDR3 DNA reads TGTGCCAGCAGCGCGGGACAGGGGAACACTGAAGCTTTCTTT. Its translation: CASSAGQGNTEAFF.

V is TRBV6-1 and J is TRBJ1-1; no reliable D call. Germline CDR1 is MNHNS and CDR2 is SASEGT. The CDR3 is made up of 14 amino acids. The germline V and J ends were trimmed by 6 bases and 0 bases, with 11 bases remaining between them. Here the CDR3 DNA reads TGTGCCAGCAGAGTGACAACCGTGAACACTGAAGCTTTCTTT. This codes for CASRVTTVNTEAFF.

The CDR3 loop is CSVAGLAGEYAAQFF. The CDR3 DNA reads as TGCAGCGTTGCCGGACTAGCGGGAGAATATGCTGCGCAGTTCTTC. The V and J genes are TRBV29-1 and TRBJ2-1; TRBD2 matches 13 bases. This CDR3 is built from 15 residues. In germline, CDR1 is SQVTM, CDR2 ANQGSEA. The J segment lost 12 bases and the V segment lost 4 bases, leaving 12 bases of the junction unmatched.

The chain is built from TRBV3-1 and TRBJ2-1; a weak D match, TRBD2 (6 bases). There are 16 residues in the CDR3. Per germline, CDR1 LGHDT and CDR2 YNNKEL (reference sequence). V gave up 11 bases and J gave up 6 bases, with 26 bases separating them. The CDR3 is CASGLLGSGPRNEQFF. The CDR3 bases are TGTGCCTCCGGCCTCCTTGGAAGCGGGCCACGCAATGAGCAGTTCTTC.

The rearrangement joins TRBV3-1 to TRBJ2-5, with 13 bases lining up with TRBD2. The CDR3 sequence is 19 residues long. The germline CDR1 and CDR2 sequences are LGHDT and YNNKEL (reference sequence). V lost 10 bases to trimming and J lost 2 bases; unmatched junction nucleotides: 19. CDR3 DNA sequence: TGTGCCACCCAGGATCCGATAACTAGCGGGAGGGCCTTACAAGAGACCCAGTACTTC. Translation: CATQDPITSGRALQETQYF.

V and J are TRBV7-9 and TRBJ2-1; D remains unclear. There are 15 residues in the CDR3. Per the germline V gene, CDR1 is SEHNR and CDR2 is FQNEAQ (reference sequence). V was shortened by 1 base and J by 0 bases, with 7 bases between the two germline ends. CDR3 nucleotide sequence: TGTGCCAGCAGCTTAGGGTTCCCCTCCTACAATGAGCAGTTCTTC. This translates into CASSLGFPSYNEQFF.